The 29 T cell receptor beta chains below come from one sample, sequenced in a study of blood T cells in healthy people across ages. The use of a sample-barcoded 5' primer and a J-beta primer mix characterized a second PCR of roughly 6 to 11 cycles. TCRdb itself ran the 5' RACE reads through MiXCR, one entry per CDR3 protein. The table shows around 1.5 million distinct CDR3 sequences, with roughly 32% occurring only once. The source material was blood. The receptors shown here come from a woman aged 25 to 45 in good health.

This clonotype was seen a few times. The chain has TRBV20-1 and TRBJ2-5; D is possibly TRBD2 (7 bases). Deletions cut 6 bases from V and 1 base from J, with 15 bases between. CDR1 is DFQATT, CDR2 SNEGSKA, per germline (reference sequence). There are 14 residues in the CDR3. The DNA of the CDR3 is TGCAGTGCAGAAATGGCGGGGGCCCAAGAGACCCAGTACTTC. Protein sequence: CSAEMAGAQETQYF.

This clonotype showed up just a few times. This chain joins TRBV30 and TRBJ1-2, with 9 bases matching TRBD1. This CDR3 comprises 14 residues. Trimming removed 4 bases from V and 4 bases from J; junction bases left unmatched: 7. The V gene's germline CDR1 is GTSNPN and CDR2 SVGIG (reference sequence). CDR3 nucleotide sequence: TGTGCCTGGAAGAGGCTGGACAGGGGCTATGGCTACACCTTC. It is translated as CAWKRLDRGYGYTF.

This clonotype has more than one count but fewer than ten. This rearrangement joins TRBV29-1 to TRBJ2-5; D tentatively reads TRBD1 or TRBD2 (6 bases each). The CDR3 contains 12 residues. Germline CDR1 reads SQVTM; CDR2 reads ANQGSEA. The V end was cut by 6 bases, the J end by 3 bases, with 11 bases between. CDR3 in amino acids: CSVAGQEETQYF. The CDR3 DNA reads TGCAGCGTCGCGGGACAAGAAGAGACCCAGTACTTC.

The rearrangement joins TRBV7-6 to TRBJ1-5; 8 nucleotides align to TRBD1. The length of the CDR3 is 15 residues. Trimming at V came to 5 bases and at J to 2 bases, leaving 5 bases not matched to a gene. The germline V gene encodes CDR1 SGHVS and CDR2 FNYEAQ. The CDR3 region is CASSDQTGGNQPQHF. In DNA form, the CDR3 reads TGTGCCAGCAGCGACCAGACAGGGGGCAATCAGCCCCAGCATTTT.

The chain couples TRBV20-1 to TRBJ2-1; TRBD2 agrees at 7 bases. J gave up 0 bases and V 6 bases, and 8 bases lay outside the gene matches. Looked up from germline, CDR1 is DFQATT and CDR2 is SNEGSKA (reference sequence). The CDR3 extends over 15 amino acids. CDR3: CSARLARASYNEQFF. The CDR3 DNA is TGCAGTGCCCGACTAGCTCGGGCCTCCTACAATGAGCAGTTCTTC.

Worth noting for this clonotype: A much larger clone differs from this one at a single base, so this may be a read error. The chain carries TRBV29-1 and TRBJ2-3; D remains ambiguous. Germline CDR1 SQVTM, CDR2 ANQGSEA. The CDR3 spans 14 residues. This CDR3 is CNVARSRSTDTQYF. The CDR3 region has the DNA TGCAACGTTGCCCGAAGTCGTAGCACAGATACGCAGTATTTT.

The genes are TRBV13 and TRBJ1-5; tentative D call: TRBD1 (5 bases). Germline V gives CDR1 PRHDT, CDR2 FYEKMQ (reference sequence). There are 16 residues in the CDR3. Trimming removed 0 bases from V and 4 bases from J, with 13 bases in between. The CDR3: CASSLGNLGGNQPQHF. CDR3 nucleotide sequence: TGTGCCAGCAGCTTAGGAAACCTCGGGGGGAATCAGCCCCAGCATTTT.

V and J are TRBV20-1 and TRBJ2-7; a possible D gene is TRBD1 (6 bases). Trimming took off 3 bases at V and 6 bases at J, with 18 bases between the two ends. The CDR3 sequence is 14 residues long. CDR1 DFQATT and CDR2 SNEGSKA come from the germline V gene (reference sequence). DNA for the CDR3: TGCAGTGCTAGCCACTTACTGGGACATTTCGAGCAGTACTTC. Its translation is CSASHLLGHFEQYF.

This chain connects TRBV4-1 to TRBJ1-6; perhaps TRBD1 as D (5 bases). CDR1 and CDR2 (germline): MGHRA, YSYEKL. V dropped 3 bases and J dropped 10 bases, with 16 bases sitting between them. The CDR3 extends over 15 amino acids. CDR3 in amino acids: CASSQPRVRGSPLHF. The CDR3 DNA sequence: TGCGCCAGCAGCCAGCCCAGGGTGAGGGGCTCACCCCTCCACTTT.

The chain employs TRBV28 and TRBJ2-7; D is undetermined. Trimming took 3 bases from V and 2 from J, leaving 11 bases between them. The germline CDR1 and CDR2 sequences are MDHEN and SYDVKM. This CDR3 comprises 14 residues. The CDR3 is CASSLPGLPYEQYF. The CDR3 nucleotides are TGTGCCAGCAGTTTGCCAGGCCTTCCCTACGAGCAGTACTTC.

This chain uses TRBV4-1 with TRBJ2-7; D is possibly TRBD2 (6 bases). The CDR3 runs to 15 residues. Per the germline V gene, CDR1 is MGHRA and CDR2 is YSYEKL. The V gene lost 0 bases and the J gene lost 1 base, with 10 bases spanning the gap. CDR3 amino acids: CASSQDGGTSYEQYV. The CDR3 coding sequence is TGCGCCAGCAGCCAAGATGGAGGGACTTCCTACGAGCAGTACGTC.

The chain joins TRBV25-1 to TRBJ2-3; no clear D gene. There are 15 residues in the CDR3. Germline V CDR1 and CDR2: MGHDK, SYGVNS. V dropped 1 base and J dropped 1 base, with 9 bases sitting between them. The CDR3 protein is CASSEFGLGTDTQYF. CDR3 bases: TGTGCCAGCAGTGAATTCGGGCTGGGCACAGATACGCAGTATTTT.

CDR3 sequence reads: CSVEEGGQANYGYTF. CDR3 coding DNA: TGCAGCGTTGAAGAGGGAGGTCAGGCTAACTATGGCTACACCTTC. J is TRBJ1-2 and V is TRBV29-1; D gene unclear. The V gene's germline CDR1 is SQVTM and CDR2 ANQGSEA. The V end lost 0 bases, the J end lost 0 bases, and 11 bases lay between the germline ends. The CDR3 spans 15 residues.

This clonotype has ten or more counts. The chain links TRBV20-1 to TRBJ2-7; TRBD2 aligns across 10 bases. With V trimmed by 1 base and J by 4 bases, 4 bases remained unmatched. The CDR3 loop spans 14 amino acids. Germline assignment: CDR1 DFQATT and CDR2 SNEGSKA (reference sequence). CDR3 loop: CSARGAGGVYEQYF. The CDR3 DNA follows: TGCAGTGCTAGAGGAGCGGGAGGGGTTTACGAGCAGTACTTC.

In nucleotides, the CDR3 is TGTGCCAGCAGTTACTCGAGTAGGGGACAACGCTACGAGCAGTACTTC. Its protein is CASSYSSRGQRYEQYF. V usage is TRBV6-5 and J usage is TRBJ2-7, with D maybe TRBD1 (6 bases). Germline-derived CDR1 and CDR2 are MNHEY and SVGAGI. CDR3 length: 16 residues. The V gene lost 0 bases and the J gene lost 3 bases, with 15 bases spanning the gap.

Regarding this clonotype: This may be a read error: a much more frequent sequence differs by one nucleotide. The chain is built from TRBV4-1 and TRBJ2-3, with TRBD2 matching 8 bases. The CDR3 is made up of 16 amino acids. J lost 4 bases, V lost 0 bases, and 6 bases had no gene match. Germline V CDR1 and CDR2: MGHRA, YSYEKL. The CDR3 is CASSQDSGGRADTQYF. For the CDR3, the DNA is TGCGCCAGCAGCCAAGATTCGGGGGGGCGGGCAGATACGCAGTATTTT.

The V call is TRBV30, the J call TRBJ1-5; 9 bases are a match to TRBD1. After removal of 2 bases from V and 0 bases from J, the junction contained 8 bases not matched to a gene. This CDR3 spans 17 amino acids. Germline V gene sequence: CDR1 GTSNPN, CDR2 SVGIG (reference sequence). CDR3 DNA sequence: TGTGCCTGGAGTCAATGGACAGGGGTATATAGCAATCAGCCCCAGCATTTT. It translates to CAWSQWTGVYSNQPQHF.

The gene calls are TRBV30 and TRBJ1-1; the D is unclear. The CDR3 spans 11 residues. V was trimmed by 5 bases and J by 0 bases, leaving 4 bases between them. Germline CDR1 GTSNPN, CDR2 SVGIG (reference sequence). The CDR3 DNA follows: TGTGCCTGGGATATGAACACTGAAGCTTTCTTT. Translation gives CAWDMNTEAFF.

There are a few counts of this clonotype. The V call is TRBV20-1, the J call TRBJ2-7; 7 positions match TRBD1. Germline V gene lookup returns CDR1 DFQATT and CDR2 SNEGSKA (reference sequence). The length of the CDR3 is 14 residues. Unmatched junction bases numbered 9, after V lost 3 bases and J lost 4 bases. The CDR3 protein is CSARDRPSTYEQYF. The CDR3, as DNA: TGCAGTGCTAGGGACAGGCCTTCGACATACGAGCAGTACTTC.

This chain connects TRBV6-6 to TRBJ2-1; 12 bases fit TRBD1. The CDR3 spans 14 residues. From germline, CDR1 is MNHNY and CDR2 SVGAGI (reference sequence). The trim removed 6 bases at V and 10 bases at J, leaving 7 bases unmatched. The CDR3 region is CASRLGQGAREQFF. As DNA, the CDR3 is TGTGCCAGCAGGTTGGGACAGGGGGCTAGGGAGCAGTTCTTC.

This clonotype occurred a few times. The chain couples TRBV3-1 to TRBJ1-2, with no clear D. Between the trimmed V and J ends, which lost 4 bases and 4 bases, there was a span of 13 bases. Germline CDR1 is LGHDT and CDR2 is YNNKEL (reference sequence). The CDR3 extends over 14 amino acids. The CDR3 DNA reads TGTGCCAGCAGCCCCCTAGAGGGAGGCTATGGCTACACCTTC. Amino acids: CASSPLEGGYGYTF.

The chain uses TRBV11-2 and TRBJ2-7; TRBD2 might be the D (6 bases). Per germline, CDR1 SGHAT and CDR2 FQNNGV. There are 17 residues in the CDR3. The V gene lost 0 bases and the J gene lost 1 base, with 16 bases spanning the gap. CDR3 coding DNA: TGTGCCAGCAGCTTAGATTGGTGGCTAGCGAAGTCCTACGAGCAGTACTTC. Translation: CASSLDWWLAKSYEQYF.

A few counts support this clonotype. The rearrangement joins TRBV21-1 to TRBJ2-1. TRBV21-1 corresponds to a pseudogene. This CDR3 has 12 residues. CDR3 region: CASSKASNEQFF. The CDR3 DNA reads TGTGCCAGCAGCAAAGCCTCGAATGAGCAGTTCTTC.

The chain carries TRBV7-2 and TRBJ1-1; 8 bases map to TRBD1. Per germline, CDR1 SGHTA and CDR2 FQGNSA. The CDR3 consists of 12 residues. V shed 10 bases, J shed 4 bases, and the junction held 5 bases outside the gene matches. CDR3 sequence (DNA): TGTGCCACAGGGGGCAGGGGCACTGAAGCTTTCTTT. This encodes CATGGRGTEAFF.

The chain recombines TRBV12-3 or TRBV12-4 with TRBJ2-7; tentatively, D is TRBD1 (6 bases). This CDR3 has 13 amino acids. The V end lost 6 bases, the J end lost 6 bases, and 15 bases lay between the germline ends. The CDR3 sequence is CASSLGAPPEQYF. Written as DNA, the CDR3 is TGTGCCAGCAGCCTGGGGGCTCCCCCCGAGCAGTACTTC.

Regarding this clonotype: A much larger clone differs from this one at a single base, so this may be a read error. The J gene is TRBJ2-5, the V gene TRBV4-2; D gene ambiguous. This CDR3 region has 15 residues. The V gene lost 1 base and the J gene lost 5 bases, with 14 bases spanning the gap. The germline V gene encodes CDR1 LGHNA and CDR2 YNFKEQ. CDR3 coding DNA: TGTGCCAGCAGCCAAGGCGACCAGGACCGGGAGACCCAGTACTTC. This encodes CASSQGDQDRETQYF.

The V gene is TRBV2, the J gene TRBJ2-7, with TRBD1 matching 10 bases. Germline assignment: CDR1 SNHLY and CDR2 FYNNEI. The V and J ends lost 7 bases and 6 bases, in that order; junction bases with no gene match: 6. The CDR3 sequence is 13 residues long. The CDR3 bases are TGTGCCAGCAAACCGGGACAGGGGCGCGAGCAGTACTTC. Translated, it gives CASKPGQGREQYF.

The V and J genes are TRBV7-9 and TRBJ1-1; possible D gene TRBD1, 5 bases. Trimming removed 4 bases from V and 8 bases from J, with 20 bases in between. The CDR3 covers 15 residues. Per germline, CDR1 SEHNR and CDR2 FQNEAQ (reference sequence). The CDR3 nucleotides read TGTGCCAGCAGCTCGAGGGACGGAAAGGGGTCCGAAGCTTTCTTT. Translated, it gives CASSSRDGKGSEAFF. The variable domain in full, completed from reference TRBV7-9 and TRBJ1-1, reads DTGVSQNPRHKITKRGQNVTFRCDPISEHNRLYWYRQTLGQGPEFLTYFQNEAQLEKSRLLSDRFSAERPKGSFSTLEIQRTEQGDSAMYLCASSSRDGKGSEAFFGQGTRLTVV.

The rearrangement uses TRBV20-1 and TRBJ1-2; no clear D. CDR1 and CDR2 from the germline V gene are DFQATT and SNEGSKA (reference sequence). The V gene lost 5 bases and the J gene lost 2 bases, with 18 bases spanning the gap. The CDR3 runs 15 residues. Here the CDR3 DNA reads TGCAGTGCTCGATGGGTCGGGCAGCTGAACTATGGCTACACCTTC. Amino acid sequence: CSARWVGQLNYGYTF.